This section outlines one T cell receptor beta chain sequence together with its context. The missing conserved phenylalanine or tryptophan at the end of this CDR3 makes a read error likely. The entry originates in a study of tumor-infiltrating lymphocytes in oesophageal squamous cell carcinoma. A single record per CDR3 protein comes from TCRdb applying MiXCR to the PCR reads. Of about 22,000 distinct CDR3 sequences listed, over 30% are singletons. Germline CDR1 SGHTA, CDR2 FQGTGA. The CDR3 consists of 13 residues. The ends were cut back, 3 bases at V and 6 bases at J, with 10 bases in the middle. This chain links TRBV7-3 with TRBJ2-3, with D perhaps matching TRBD2 (5 bases). The material sequenced was esophageal tumor tissue. This clonotype was sampled from a female donor with esophageal squamous cell carcinoma. This chain's CDR3 is CASSFSGLDTQYL. CDR3 sequence (DNA): TGTGCCAGCAGCTTTTCGGGGTTGGATACGCAGTATTTG.